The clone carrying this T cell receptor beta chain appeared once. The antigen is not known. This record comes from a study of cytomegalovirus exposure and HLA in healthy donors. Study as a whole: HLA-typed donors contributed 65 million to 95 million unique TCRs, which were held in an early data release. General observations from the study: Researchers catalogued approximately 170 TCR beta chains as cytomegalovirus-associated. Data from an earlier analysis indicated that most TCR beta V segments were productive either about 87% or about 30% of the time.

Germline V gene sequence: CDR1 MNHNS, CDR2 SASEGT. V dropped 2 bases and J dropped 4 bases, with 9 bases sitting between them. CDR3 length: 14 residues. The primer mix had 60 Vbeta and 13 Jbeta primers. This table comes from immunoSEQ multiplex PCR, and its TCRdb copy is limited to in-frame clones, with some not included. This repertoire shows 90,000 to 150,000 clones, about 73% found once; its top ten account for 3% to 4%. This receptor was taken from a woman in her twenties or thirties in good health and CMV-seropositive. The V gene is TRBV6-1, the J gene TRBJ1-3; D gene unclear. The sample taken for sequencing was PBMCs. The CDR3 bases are TGTGCCAGCAGTGAAAACAGTTCCGGAAACACCATATATTTT. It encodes CASSENSSGNTIYF.